This T cell receptor (beta chain) was recovered during a study of blood T cell repertoires in COVID-19. Method: immunoSEQ multiplex PCR; TCRdb's copy keeps in-frame clones and lacks some. Of 150,000 to 200,000 clones in the sample, 87% are singletons; the top ten hold 1.5% to 2%. The CDR3 is 13 amino acids. The germline V and J ends were trimmed by 6 bases and 6 bases, with 14 bases remaining between them. The material sequenced was peripheral blood. This clonotype was sampled from a woman between 50 and 59 years old with acute or convalescent COVID-19. The rearrangement joins TRBV12-3 or TRBV12-4 to TRBJ1-1; D ambiguous. The DNA of the CDR3 is TGTGCCAGCAGCCCCCCCCCAAGCGCTGAAGCTTTCTTT. It is translated as CASSPPPSAEAFF.